This TCR beta chain comes out of a study of cytomegalovirus exposure and HLA in healthy donors. The assay was immunoSEQ multiplex PCR, and TCRdb's table has in-frame clones only and misses some. This table holds some 330,000 clones, roughly 90% found once. The germline CDR1 and CDR2 sequences are SNHLY and FYNNEI. This CDR3 has 15 residues. Deletions cut 4 bases from V and 4 bases from J, with 16 bases between. The specimen sequenced was PBMCs. The chain combines TRBV2 with TRBJ2-5, with D possibly being TRBD1 (7 bases). The TCR originated in a woman under 30 in good health and CMV-seronegative. The CDR3 nucleotides are TGTGCCAGCAGTGTTAGGACAGGAGGGAGAGAGACCCAGTACTTC. This codes for CASSVRTGGRETQYF.